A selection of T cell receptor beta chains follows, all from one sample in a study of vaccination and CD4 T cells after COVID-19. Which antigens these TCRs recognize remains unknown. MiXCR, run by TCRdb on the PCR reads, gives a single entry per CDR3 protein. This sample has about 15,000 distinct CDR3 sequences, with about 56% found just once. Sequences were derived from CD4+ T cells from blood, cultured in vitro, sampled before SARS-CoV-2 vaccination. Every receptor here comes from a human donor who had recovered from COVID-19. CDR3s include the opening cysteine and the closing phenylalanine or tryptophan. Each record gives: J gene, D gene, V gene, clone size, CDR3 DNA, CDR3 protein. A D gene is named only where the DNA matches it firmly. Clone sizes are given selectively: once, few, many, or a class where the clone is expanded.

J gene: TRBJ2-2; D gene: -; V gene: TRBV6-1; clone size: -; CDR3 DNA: TGTGCCAGCTCCCCTATGGGGACGAACACCGGGGAGCTGTTTTTT; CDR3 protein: CASSPMGTNTGELFF
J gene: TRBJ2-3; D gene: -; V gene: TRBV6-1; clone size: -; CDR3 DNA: TGTGCCAGCAGGGAACTAGCTACAGATACGCAGTATTTT; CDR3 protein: CASRELATDTQYF
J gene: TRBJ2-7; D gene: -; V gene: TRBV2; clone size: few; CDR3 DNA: TGTGCCAGCAGTGATCCCGTCAGGGTCCACGAGCAGTACTTC; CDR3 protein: CASSDPVRVHEQYF
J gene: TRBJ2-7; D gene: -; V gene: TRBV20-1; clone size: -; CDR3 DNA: TGCAGTGCTAGTAGGGGGAGGGCCTACGAGCAGTACTTC; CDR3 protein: CSASRGRAYEQYF
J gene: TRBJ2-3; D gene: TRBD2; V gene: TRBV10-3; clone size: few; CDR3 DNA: TGTGCCATCTCCTCCGGGGGGACGGTGACAGATACGCAGTATTTT; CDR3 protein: CAISSGGTVTDTQYF
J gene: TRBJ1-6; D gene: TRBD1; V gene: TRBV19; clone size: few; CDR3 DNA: TGTGCCAGTAGTATGACGGGACAGGGATCCGATTCACCCCTCCACTTT; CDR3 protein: CASSMTGQGSDSPLHF
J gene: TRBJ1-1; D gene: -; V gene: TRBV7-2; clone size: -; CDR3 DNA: TGTGCCAGCAGCTCCCGGTCAGGCGTACCTGAAGCTTTCTTT; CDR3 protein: CASSSRSGVPEAFF
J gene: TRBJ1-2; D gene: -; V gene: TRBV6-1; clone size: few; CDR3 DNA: TGTGCCAGCAGCCCCCATCAGGAGGGAGACTATGGCTACACCTTC; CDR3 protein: CASSPHQEGDYGYTF
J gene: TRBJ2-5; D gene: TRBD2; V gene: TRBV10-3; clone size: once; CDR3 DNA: TGTGCCAGCAGTGACTCCATTCCCTTTGGCGGGAGGGCCAGAGAGACCCAGTACTTC; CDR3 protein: CASSDSIPFGGRARETQYF
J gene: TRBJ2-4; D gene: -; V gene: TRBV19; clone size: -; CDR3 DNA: TGTGCCAGTACCTCCGACGAACAAGCCAAAAACATTCAGTACTTC; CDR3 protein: CASTSDEQAKNIQYF
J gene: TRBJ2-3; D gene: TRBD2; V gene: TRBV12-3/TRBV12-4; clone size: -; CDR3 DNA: TGTGCCACGGGGGGGGAGAGCGGGTCTAGGACAGATACGCAGTATTTT; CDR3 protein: CATGGESGSRTDTQYF
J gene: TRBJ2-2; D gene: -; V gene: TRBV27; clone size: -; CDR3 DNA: TGTGCCAGCAGTTTATATGGTTTAGGGATGGACACCGGGGAGCTGTTTTTT; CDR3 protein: CASSLYGLGMDTGELFF
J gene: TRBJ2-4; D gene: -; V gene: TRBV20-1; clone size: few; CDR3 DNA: TGCAGTGCTAGAGAAAACAGGGGAGGCGGTCAGGGCATTCAGTACTTC; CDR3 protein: CSARENRGGGQGIQYF
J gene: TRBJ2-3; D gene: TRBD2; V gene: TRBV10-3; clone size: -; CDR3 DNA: TGTGCCATCAGTGAGTCGGGGGAGGGAGATACGCAGTATTTT; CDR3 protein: CAISESGEGDTQYF
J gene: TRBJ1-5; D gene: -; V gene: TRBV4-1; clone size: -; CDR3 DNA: TGCGCCAGCAGCCAAGTTTGGTCAGGGAACTGGCAGCCCCAGCATTTT; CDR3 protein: CASSQVWSGNWQPQHF
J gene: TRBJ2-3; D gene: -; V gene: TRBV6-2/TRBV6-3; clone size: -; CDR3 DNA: TGTGCCACCAGGGAACCGGACGTCACAGATACGCAGTATTTT; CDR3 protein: CATREPDVTDTQYF
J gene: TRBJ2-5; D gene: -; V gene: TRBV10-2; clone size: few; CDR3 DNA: TGCGCCAGCAGTGAGTCGATGGGAGAGACCCAGTACTTC; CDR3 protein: CASSESMGETQYF
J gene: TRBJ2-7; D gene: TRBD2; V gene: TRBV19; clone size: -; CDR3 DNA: TGTGCCACCCGGACTAGCGGGAGTTCCTACGAGCAGTACTTC; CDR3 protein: CATRTSGSSYEQYF
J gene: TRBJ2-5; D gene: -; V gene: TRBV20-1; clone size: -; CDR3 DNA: TGCAGTGCTAGAGTCCCGGGAGAGATCCAAGAGACCCAGTACTTC; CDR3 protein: CSARVPGEIQETQYF
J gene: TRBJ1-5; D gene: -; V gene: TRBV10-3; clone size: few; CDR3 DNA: TGTGCCATCAGTTCTTCTCGACAGGCAGTTGGGGATCAGCCCCAGCATTTT; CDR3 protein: CAISSSRQAVGDQPQHF
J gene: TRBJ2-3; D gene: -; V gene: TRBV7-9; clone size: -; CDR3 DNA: TGTGCCAGCAGCTTAGCGCGAGACAGTCGAACAGATACGCAGTATTTT; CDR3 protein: CASSLARDSRTDTQYF
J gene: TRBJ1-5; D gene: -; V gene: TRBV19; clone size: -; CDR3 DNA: TGTGCCAGTAGTAGAGAGGTCAGTTGGACAAATCAGCCCCAGCATTTT; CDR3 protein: CASSREVSWTNQPQHF
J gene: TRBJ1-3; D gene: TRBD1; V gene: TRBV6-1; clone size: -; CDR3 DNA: TGTGCCAGCAGTAAAACGGGGGGACAGCTTCGTGGAAACACCATATATTTT; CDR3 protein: CASSKTGGQLRGNTIYF
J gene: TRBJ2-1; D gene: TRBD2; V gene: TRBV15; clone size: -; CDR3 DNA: TGTGCCACCAGCAGAGGGGGACTAGCGGGATATTCGACTGAGCAGTTCTTC; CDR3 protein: CATSRGGLAGYSTEQFF